Detailed here is one TCR beta chain. Donors showed nominal health when sampled, although they likely had unrecorded immune exposures. These data originate in a study of cytomegalovirus exposure and HLA in healthy donors. A multiplex PCR was run with 60 Vbeta primers and 13 Jbeta primers. Sequenced by immunoSEQ multiplex PCR; TCRdb stores in-frame clones only, minus some. The data hold about 130,000 clones, with around 70% observed a single time. The V and J ends lost 1 base and 4 bases, in that order; junction bases with no gene match: 5. Germline assignment: CDR1 GTSNPN and CDR2 SVGIG (reference sequence). The CDR3 runs 14 residues.

The material sequenced was PBMCs. V and J are TRBV30 and TRBJ1-1, with 8 bases aligning to TRBD1. This TCR was recovered from a woman aged 40 to 50 in good health and CMV-seropositive. CDR3: CAWSGQGKVTEAFF. The CDR3 DNA reads TGTGCCTGGAGTGGACAGGGGAAGGTCACTGAAGCTTTCTTT.